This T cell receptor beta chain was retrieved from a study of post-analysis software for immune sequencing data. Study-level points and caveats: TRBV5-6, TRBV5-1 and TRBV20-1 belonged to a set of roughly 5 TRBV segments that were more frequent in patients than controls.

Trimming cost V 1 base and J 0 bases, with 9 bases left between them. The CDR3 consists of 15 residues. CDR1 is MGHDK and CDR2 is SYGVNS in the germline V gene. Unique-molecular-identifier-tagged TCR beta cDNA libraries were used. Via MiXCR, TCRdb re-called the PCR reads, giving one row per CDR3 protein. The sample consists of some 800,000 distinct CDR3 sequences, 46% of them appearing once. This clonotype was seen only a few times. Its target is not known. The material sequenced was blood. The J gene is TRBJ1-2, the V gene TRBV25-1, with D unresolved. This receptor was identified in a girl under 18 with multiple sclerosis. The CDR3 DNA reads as TGTGCCAGCAGTGAATCCCGGTACGCTAACTATGGCTACACCTTC. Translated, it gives CASSESRYANYGYTF.